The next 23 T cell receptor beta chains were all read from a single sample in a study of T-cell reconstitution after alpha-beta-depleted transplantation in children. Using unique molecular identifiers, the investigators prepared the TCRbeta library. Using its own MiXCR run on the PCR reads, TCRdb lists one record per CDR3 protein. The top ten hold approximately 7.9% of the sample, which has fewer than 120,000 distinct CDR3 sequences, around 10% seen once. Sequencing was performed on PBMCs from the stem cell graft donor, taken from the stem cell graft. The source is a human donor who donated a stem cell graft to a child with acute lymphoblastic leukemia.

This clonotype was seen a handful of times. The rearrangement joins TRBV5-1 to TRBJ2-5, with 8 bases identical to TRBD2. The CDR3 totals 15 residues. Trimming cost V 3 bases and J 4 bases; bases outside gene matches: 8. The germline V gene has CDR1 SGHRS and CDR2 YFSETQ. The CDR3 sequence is CASSWVAGKGETQYF. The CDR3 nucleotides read TGCGCCAGCAGCTGGGTAGCGGGGAAGGGAGAGACCCAGTACTTC.

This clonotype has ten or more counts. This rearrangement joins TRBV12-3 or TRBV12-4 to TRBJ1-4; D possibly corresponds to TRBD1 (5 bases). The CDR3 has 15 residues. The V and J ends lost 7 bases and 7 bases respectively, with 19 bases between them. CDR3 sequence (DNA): TGTGCCAGCAAAGAAGGTCAGGGCTTAATTGAAAAACTGTTTTTT. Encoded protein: CASKEGQGLIEKLFF.

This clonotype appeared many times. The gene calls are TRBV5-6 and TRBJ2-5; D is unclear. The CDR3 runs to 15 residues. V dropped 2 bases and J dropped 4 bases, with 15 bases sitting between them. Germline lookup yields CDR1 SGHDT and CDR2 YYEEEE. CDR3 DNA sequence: TGTGCCAGCAGCTTATCCCGGCAGCCCGGAGAGACCCAGTACTTC. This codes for CASSLSRQPGETQYF.

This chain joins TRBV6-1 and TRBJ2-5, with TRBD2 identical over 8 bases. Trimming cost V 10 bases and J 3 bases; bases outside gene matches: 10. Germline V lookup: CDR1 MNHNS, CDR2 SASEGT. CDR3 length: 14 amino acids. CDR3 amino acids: CAIRGAGGKETQYF. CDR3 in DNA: TGTGCCATCAGAGGGGCGGGAGGCAAAGAGACCCAGTACTTC.

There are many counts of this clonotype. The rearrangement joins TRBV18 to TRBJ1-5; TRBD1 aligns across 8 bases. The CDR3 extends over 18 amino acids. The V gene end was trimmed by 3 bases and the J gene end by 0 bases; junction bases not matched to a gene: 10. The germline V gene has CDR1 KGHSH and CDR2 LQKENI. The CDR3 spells CASSPIAGGAGSNQPQHF. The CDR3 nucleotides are TGTGCCAGCTCACCGATCGCAGGGGGCGCGGGTAGCAATCAGCCCCAGCATTTT.

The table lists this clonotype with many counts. The CDR3: CATLDRAFGELFF. The CDR3 coding sequence is TGTGCCACCCTGGACAGGGCGTTCGGGGAGCTGTTTTTT. The chain combines TRBV28 with TRBJ2-2, with TRBD1 matching 8 bases. CDR3 length equals 13 residues. The germline V gene has CDR1 MDHEN and CDR2 SYDVKM. Trimming at V came to 10 bases and at J to 7 bases, leaving 8 bases not matched to a gene.

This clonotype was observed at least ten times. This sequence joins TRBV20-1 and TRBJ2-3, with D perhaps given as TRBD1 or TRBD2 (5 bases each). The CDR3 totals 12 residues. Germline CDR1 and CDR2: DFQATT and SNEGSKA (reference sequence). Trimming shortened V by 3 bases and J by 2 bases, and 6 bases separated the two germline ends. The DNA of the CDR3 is TGCAGTGCTAGGGGACCCACAGATACGCAGTATTTT. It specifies CSARGPTDTQYF.

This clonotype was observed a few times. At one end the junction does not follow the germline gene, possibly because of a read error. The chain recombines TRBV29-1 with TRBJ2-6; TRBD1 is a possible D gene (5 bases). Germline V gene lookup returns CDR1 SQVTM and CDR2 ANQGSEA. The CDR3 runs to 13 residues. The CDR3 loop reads CSVDPSGANGLTF. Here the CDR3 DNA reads TGCAGCGTTGATCCCTCTGGGGCCAACGGCCTGACTTTC.

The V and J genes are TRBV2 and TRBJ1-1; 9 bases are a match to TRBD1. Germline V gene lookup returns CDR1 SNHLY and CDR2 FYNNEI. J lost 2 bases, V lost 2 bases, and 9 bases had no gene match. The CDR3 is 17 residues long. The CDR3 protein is CASSEHRQGVGNTEAFF. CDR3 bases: TGTGCCAGCAGTGAACATAGACAGGGGGTCGGAAACACTGAAGCTTTCTTT.

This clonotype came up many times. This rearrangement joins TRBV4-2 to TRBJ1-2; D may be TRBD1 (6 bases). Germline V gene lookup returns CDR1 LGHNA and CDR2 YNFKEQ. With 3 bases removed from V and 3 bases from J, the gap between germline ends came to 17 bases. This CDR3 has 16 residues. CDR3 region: CASSQLQGSPDYGYTF. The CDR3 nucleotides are TGTGCCAGCAGCCAGCTACAGGGTTCTCCGGACTATGGCTACACCTTC.

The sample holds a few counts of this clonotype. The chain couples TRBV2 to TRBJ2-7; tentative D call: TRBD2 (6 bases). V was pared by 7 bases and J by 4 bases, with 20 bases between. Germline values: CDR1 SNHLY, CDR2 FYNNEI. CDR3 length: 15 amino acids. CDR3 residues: CASTGGVRSVYEQYF. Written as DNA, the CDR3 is TGTGCCAGCACGGGCGGGGTAAGGTCAGTGTACGAGCAGTACTTC. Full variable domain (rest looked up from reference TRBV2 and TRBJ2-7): EPEVTQTPSHQVTQMGQEVILRCVPISNHLYFYWYRQILGQKVEFLVSFYNNEISEKSEIFDDQFSVERPDGSNFTLKIRSTKLEDSAMYFCASTGGVRSVYEQYFGPGTRLTVT.

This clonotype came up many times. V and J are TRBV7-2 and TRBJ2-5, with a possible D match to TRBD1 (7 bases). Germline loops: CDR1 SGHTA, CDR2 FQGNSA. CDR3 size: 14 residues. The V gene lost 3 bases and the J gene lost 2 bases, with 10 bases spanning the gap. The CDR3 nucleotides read TGTGCCAGCAGCTTGGCGGGACAGCAAGAGACCCAGTACTTC. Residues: CASSLAGQQETQYF.

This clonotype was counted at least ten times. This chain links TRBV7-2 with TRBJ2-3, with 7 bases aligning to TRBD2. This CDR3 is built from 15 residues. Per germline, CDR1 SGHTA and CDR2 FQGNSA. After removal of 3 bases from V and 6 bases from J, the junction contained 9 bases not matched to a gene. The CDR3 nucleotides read TGTGCCAGCAGCTTCGAAGGGAGGGCCCGGGATACGCAGTATTTT. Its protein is CASSFEGRARDTQYF.

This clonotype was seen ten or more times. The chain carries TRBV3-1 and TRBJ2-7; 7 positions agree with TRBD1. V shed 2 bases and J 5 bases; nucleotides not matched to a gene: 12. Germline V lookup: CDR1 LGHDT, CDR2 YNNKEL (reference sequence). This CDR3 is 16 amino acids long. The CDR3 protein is CASSQYLATGADEQYF. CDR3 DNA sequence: TGTGCCAGCAGCCAATATTTAGCCACAGGGGCCGACGAGCAGTACTTC.

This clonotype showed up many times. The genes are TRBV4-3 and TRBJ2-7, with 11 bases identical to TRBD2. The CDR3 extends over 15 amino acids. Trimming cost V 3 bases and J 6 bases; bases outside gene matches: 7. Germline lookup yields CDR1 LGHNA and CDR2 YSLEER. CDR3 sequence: CASSQASGGSGEQYF. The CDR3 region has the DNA TGCGCCAGCAGCCAGGCTAGCGGGGGGTCGGGCGAGCAGTACTTC.

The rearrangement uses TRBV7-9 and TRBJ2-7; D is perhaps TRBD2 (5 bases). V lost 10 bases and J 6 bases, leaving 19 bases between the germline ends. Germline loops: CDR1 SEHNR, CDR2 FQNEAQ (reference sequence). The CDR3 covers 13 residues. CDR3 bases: TGTGCCATGGGCCCCGGGGTCCTCGGCGAGCAGTACTTC. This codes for CAMGPGVLGEQYF.

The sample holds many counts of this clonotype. CDR3 nucleotide sequence: TGTGCCAGCAGCCGAAATATTCTAGCGGGAGGGCCGGGTAATGAGCAGTTCTTC. This gives the protein CASSRNILAGGPGNEQFF. The V call is TRBV3-1, the J call TRBJ2-1, with 12 bases fitting TRBD2. Looked up from germline, CDR1 is LGHDT and CDR2 is YNNKEL (reference sequence). The CDR3 covers 18 residues. V trimming: 4 bases; J trimming: 7 bases; junction bases outside the gene matches: 14.

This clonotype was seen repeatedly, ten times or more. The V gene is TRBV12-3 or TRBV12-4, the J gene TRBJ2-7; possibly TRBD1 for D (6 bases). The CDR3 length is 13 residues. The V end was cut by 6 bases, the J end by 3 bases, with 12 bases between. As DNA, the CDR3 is TGTGCCAGCAGCCACGACAGGAACTACGAGCAGTACTTC. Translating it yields CASSHDRNYEQYF.

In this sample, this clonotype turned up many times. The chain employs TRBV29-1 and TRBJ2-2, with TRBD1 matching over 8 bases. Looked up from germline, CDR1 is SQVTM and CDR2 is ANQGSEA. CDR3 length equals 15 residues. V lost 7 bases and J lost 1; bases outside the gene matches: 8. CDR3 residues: CSAEPTGGNTGELFF. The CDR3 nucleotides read TGCAGCGCCGAGCCCACAGGGGGGAACACCGGGGAGCTGTTTTTT.

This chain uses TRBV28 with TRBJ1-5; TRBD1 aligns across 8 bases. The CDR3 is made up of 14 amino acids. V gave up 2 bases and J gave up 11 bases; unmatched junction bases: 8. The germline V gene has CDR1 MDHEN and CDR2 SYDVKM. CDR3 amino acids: CASSLTGQGRSQHF. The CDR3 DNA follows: TGTGCCAGCAGTTTAACTGGACAGGGAAGGTCCCAGCATTTT. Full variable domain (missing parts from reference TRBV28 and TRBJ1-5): DVKVTQSSRYLVKRTGEKVFLECVQDMDHENMFWYRQDPGLGLRLIYFSYDVKMKEKGDIPEGYSVSREKKERFSLILESASTNQTSMYLCASSLTGQGRSQHFGDGTRLSIL.

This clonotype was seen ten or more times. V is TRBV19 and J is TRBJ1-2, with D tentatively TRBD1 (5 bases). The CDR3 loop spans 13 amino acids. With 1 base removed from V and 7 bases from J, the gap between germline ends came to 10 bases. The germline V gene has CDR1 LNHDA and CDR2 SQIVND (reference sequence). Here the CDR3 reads CASSIGAGAGYTF. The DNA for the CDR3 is TGTGCCAGTAGTATAGGGGCCGGGGCTGGCTACACCTTC.

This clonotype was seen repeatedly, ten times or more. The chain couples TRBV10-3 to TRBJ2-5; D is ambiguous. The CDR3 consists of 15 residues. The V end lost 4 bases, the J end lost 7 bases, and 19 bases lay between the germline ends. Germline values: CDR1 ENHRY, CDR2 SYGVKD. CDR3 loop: CAISVAEPYKGTQYF. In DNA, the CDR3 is TGTGCCATCAGTGTTGCGGAGCCCTACAAGGGGACCCAGTACTTC.

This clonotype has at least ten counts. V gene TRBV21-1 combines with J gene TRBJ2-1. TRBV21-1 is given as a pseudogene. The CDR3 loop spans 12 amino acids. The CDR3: CASSQIYNEQFF. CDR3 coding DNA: TGTGCCAGCAGCCAAATCTACAATGAGCAGTTCTTC.